This TCR beta chain was recorded in a study of T cells in Graves' hyperthyroidism and ophthalmopathy. Study conclusions and caveats: Most thyroid clonotypes with frequency above 0.001 were detected in blood. The model anticipated ophthalmopathy a median about six months pre-onset.

This clonotype was counted a few times. Its specificity is unknown. RNA transcripts yielded amplified TCR beta CDR3 regions. Using the HTBI primer set, a first-round RT-PCR was run on the TCR CDR3. TCRdb itself ran the multiplex PCR reads through MiXCR, one entry per CDR3 protein. The data contain around 430,000 distinct CDR3 sequences, 14% to 15% of them singletons. Germline V gene sequence: CDR1 SGHNT, CDR2 YENEEA. With 2 bases clipped from V and 0 bases from J, the junction kept 3 bases outside the gene matches. CDR3 length: 16 residues. The chain couples TRBV11-3 to TRBJ2-2, with 7 positions matching TRBD2. This clonotype was obtained from a woman in her 30s with Graves' hyperthyroidism. Sequenced material: blood. CDR3: CASSLHGLANTGELFF. The CDR3 DNA reads as TGTGCCAGCAGCTTACATGGACTAGCGAACACCGGGGAGCTGTTTTTT.